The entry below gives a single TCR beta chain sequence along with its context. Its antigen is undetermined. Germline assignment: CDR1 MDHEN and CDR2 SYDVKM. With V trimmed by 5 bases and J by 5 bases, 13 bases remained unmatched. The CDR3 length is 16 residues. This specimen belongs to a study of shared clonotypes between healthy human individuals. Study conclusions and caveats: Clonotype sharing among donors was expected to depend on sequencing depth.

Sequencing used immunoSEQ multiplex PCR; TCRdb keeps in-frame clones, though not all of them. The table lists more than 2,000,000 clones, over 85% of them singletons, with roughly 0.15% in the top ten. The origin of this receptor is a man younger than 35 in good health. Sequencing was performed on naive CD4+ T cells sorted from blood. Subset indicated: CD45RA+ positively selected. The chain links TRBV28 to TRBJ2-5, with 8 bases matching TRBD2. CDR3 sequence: CASSALKGGGTETQYF. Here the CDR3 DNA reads TGTGCCAGCAGTGCTCTTAAGGGCGGGGGGACTGAGACCCAGTACTTC.